The present T cell receptor beta chain was sequenced within a study of T cell clusters in autoimmune cytopenias. Study context: The median distinct TRB clonotype count was under 3,000 per sample, from a median approximately 52,000 reads.

TRB was amplified from about 260 ng of peripheral blood genomic DNA per sample. The study, taken as a whole, reports: TRB repertoire shifts in secondary cytopenia and chronic lymphocytic leukemia mostly reflected lymphoma, not autoimmunity. The cluster-lack signature was not seen for secondary cytopenia versus chronic lymphocytic leukemia.

Germline CDR1 reads SQVTM; CDR2 reads ANQGSEA. The CDR3 totals 12 residues. One tube held mixed TRB-A and TRB-B primer pools for touch-down PCR. TCRdb reprocessed the multiplex PCR reads, with one entry per CDR3 protein and no DNA. This sample contains about 3,200 distinct CDR3 sequences. This clonotype counts as medium-sized (0.01 to 0.1%) by frequency. Its target is not known. Sequences were obtained from peripheral blood. This sequence was found in a human donor with an autoimmune cytopenia or autoimmune hepatitis (not recorded which). The V gene is TRBV29-1, the J gene TRBJ2-1; no DNA is available, so the TRBD1 call from TCRdb remains unchecked. The CDR3 protein is CSVTTGESEQFF.